The 19 T cell receptor beta chains presented below share a single source sample, sequenced in a study of OX40 agonist ivuxolimab in advanced cancers. The assay was immunoSEQ multiplex PCR, and TCRdb's table has in-frame clones only and misses some. The table lists 60,000 or so clones, 65% to 85% of them singletons. The sample consisted of CD4+ or CD8+ T cells sorted from blood, taken in a trial of the OX40 agonist ivuxolimab. The receptors derive from an adult with an advanced solid tumor such as melanoma, head and neck, liver or kidney cancer.

On this clone itself: Within the sample, other DNA sequences also encode this same CDR3. The chain uses TRBV30 and TRBJ2-7; 14 bases map to TRBD2. The CDR3 covers 16 residues. CDR1 and CDR2 from the germline V gene are GTSNPN and SVGIG (reference sequence). J gave up 5 bases and V 5 bases, and 11 bases lay outside the gene matches. CDR3 region: CAWGGLAGARGDEQYF. CDR3 sequence (DNA): TGTGCCTGGGGGGGACTAGCGGGAGCCCGGGGGGACGAGCAGTACTTC.

The chain links TRBV18 to TRBJ2-3; 8 bases line up with TRBD2. Germline V gene lookup returns CDR1 KGHSH and CDR2 LQKENI. V dropped 5 bases and J dropped 3; count of bases not matched to a gene: 7. The CDR3 has 15 amino acids. The CDR3 here is CASSTTGGRTDTQYF. In nucleotides, the CDR3 is TGTGCCAGCTCAACGACAGGCGGGAGGACAGATACGCAGTATTTT.

The rearrangement uses TRBV6-6 and TRBJ1-3; perhaps TRBD1 as D (6 bases). V was pared by 2 bases and J by 1 base, with 12 bases between. The CDR3 runs to 16 residues. CDR1 and CDR2 from the germline V gene are MNHNY and SVGAGI (reference sequence). For the CDR3, the DNA is TGTGCCAGCAGTTACCCCCGACAGGATTCTGGAAACACCATATATTTT. Its protein product is CASSYPRQDSGNTIYF.

V usage is TRBV29-1 and J usage is TRBJ2-7; TRBD2 might be the D (5 bases). Germline-derived CDR1 and CDR2 are SQVTM and ANQGSEA. The CDR3 extends over 15 amino acids. Trimming pared 0 bases from V and 0 bases from J, leaving 12 bases between. The CDR3, as DNA: TGCAGCGTTGAAGACCCTATGGGGAGCTCCTACGAGCAGTACTTC. It codes for CSVEDPMGSSYEQYF.

This clone has only a few counts. J is TRBJ1-1 and V is TRBV19; the match to TRBD1 covers 8 bases. Trimming cost V 6 bases and J 2 bases; bases outside gene matches: 5. The CDR3 covers 14 residues. Germline V lookup: CDR1 LNHDA, CDR2 SQIVND (reference sequence). CDR3 DNA sequence: TGTGCCAGTAGCTTGACAGGGGTCAACACTGAAGCTTTCTTT. It is translated as CASSLTGVNTEAFF.

The V call is TRBV5-8, the J call TRBJ2-3; 11 bases are a match to TRBD2. The germline CDR1 and CDR2 sequences are SGHTS and YDEGEE. The CDR3 covers 17 residues. The J segment lost 5 bases and the V segment lost 4 bases, leaving 12 bases of the junction unmatched. DNA for the CDR3: TGTGCCAGCAGCCTCCACCAGACTAGCGGGGTTGGAGATACGCAGTATTTT. Protein product: CASSLHQTSGVGDTQYF. The complete variable domain, with remaining parts taken from reference TRBV5-8 and TRBJ2-3, reads EAGVTQSPTHLIKTRGQQATLRCSPISGHTSVYWYQQALGLGLQFLLWYDEGEERNRGNFPPRFSGRQFPNYSSELNVNALELEDSALYLCASSLHQTSGVGDTQYFGPGTRLTVL.

This chain joins TRBV6-6 and TRBJ2-7; the match to TRBD1 covers 9 bases. The CDR3 contains 15 residues. Germline-derived CDR1 and CDR2 are MNHNY and SVGAGI (reference sequence). Germline trimming cut 6 bases from V and 3 bases from J; bases unmatched to any gene: 9. CDR3 nucleotides: TGTGCCAGCAGCCCCTACAGGGGGCGTCGCTACGAGCAGTACTTC. Protein product: CASSPYRGRRYEQYF.

Details on this clone: This sample includes further DNA sequences coding for the same CDR3. The chain carries TRBV9 and TRBJ2-5; 9 bases are shared with TRBD1. The ends lost 8 bases at V and 5 bases at J; junction bases unmatched: 10. The CDR3 runs to 14 residues. CDR1 is SGDLS, CDR2 YYNGEE, per germline. This CDR3 reads CASSPGQGSETQYF. CDR3 bases: TGTGCCAGTAGCCCGGGACAGGGCTCGGAGACCCAGTACTTC.

This clone was detected a few times. This sequence joins TRBV2 and TRBJ2-5; possibly TRBD2 for D (6 bases). The germline V and J ends were trimmed by 11 bases and 4 bases, with 17 bases remaining between them. Germline V gene sequence: CDR1 SNHLY, CDR2 FYNNEI. The CDR3 is made up of 13 amino acids. This CDR3 reads CAGRGGPPETQYF. For the CDR3, the DNA is TGTGCCGGAAGGGGAGGTCCGCCAGAGACCCAGTACTTC.

This chain uses TRBV7-3 with TRBJ2-2; 8 bases match TRBD1. The J segment lost 4 bases and the V segment lost 0 bases, leaving 1 base of the junction unmatched. The CDR3 is 15 residues long. Germline loops: CDR1 SGHTA, CDR2 FQGTGA. The DNA of the CDR3 is TGTGCCAGCAGCTTAACGGGACAGGTCACCGGGGAGCTGTTTTTT. Translation gives CASSLTGQVTGELFF.

The CDR3 DNA reads TGCGCCAGCAGCACGCCCCTAGCGGGGGGCTCCTACGAGCAGTACTTC. Translated: CASSTPLAGGSYEQYF. This rearrangement joins TRBV4-1 to TRBJ2-7; TRBD2 aligns across 11 bases. The CDR3 runs 16 residues. The trim removed 5 bases at V and 0 bases at J, leaving 6 bases unmatched. Germline CDR1 MGHRA, CDR2 YSYEKL.

This chain connects TRBV4-3 to TRBJ1-1; D is unclear. This CDR3 comprises 11 residues. V was cut by 7 bases and J by 6 bases, with 9 bases left in between. Germline V gene data show CDR1 as LGHNA and CDR2 as YSLEER. This CDR3 is CASKGFAEAFF. CDR3 DNA: TGCGCCAGCAAAGGGTTTGCTGAAGCTTTCTTT.

This rearrangement joins TRBV5-1 to TRBJ1-2; D is perhaps TRBD1 (5 bases). The CDR3 loop spans 14 amino acids. In germline, CDR1 is SGHRS, CDR2 YFSETQ. V shed 0 bases and J shed 8 bases, with 14 bases lying between them. The CDR3 spells CASSLAGALKGYTF. CDR3 nucleotides: TGCGCCAGCAGCTTGGCCGGGGCGCTGAAGGGCTACACCTTC.

This clone occurred once. The J gene is TRBJ1-2, the V gene TRBV6-1; D perhaps matches TRBD1 (5 bases). Between the trimmed V and J ends, which lost 0 bases and 5 bases, there was a span of 7 bases. This CDR3 has 13 residues. Germline V CDR1 and CDR2: MNHNS, SASEGT. The DNA of the CDR3 is TGTGCCAGCAGTGAAGCCGGGGGTTATGGCTACACCTTC. Protein sequence: CASSEAGGYGYTF.

V and J are TRBV7-9 and TRBJ2-2; 12 positions agree with TRBD2. The CDR3 totals 16 residues. The V segment lost 3 bases and the J segment 4 bases; nucleotides outside the gene matches: 3. Germline CDR1 SEHNR, CDR2 FQNEAQ (reference sequence). The CDR3 loop is CASSFLAGGPTGELFF. The DNA of the CDR3 is TGTGCCAGCAGCTTCCTAGCGGGAGGGCCCACCGGGGAGCTGTTTTTT.

The rearrangement links TRBV5-4 to TRBJ2-1; D ambiguous. V was cut by 4 bases and J by 4 bases, with 6 bases left in between. CDR3 length equals 12 residues. The germline V gene encodes CDR1 SGHNT and CDR2 YYREEE (reference sequence). CDR3 bases: TGTGCCAGCAGCGTCGATTACAATGAGCAGTTCTTC. This encodes CASSVDYNEQFF.

V is TRBV6-6 and J is TRBJ2-1; 8 bases map to TRBD2. The ends lost 7 bases at V and 6 bases at J; junction bases unmatched: 14. Germline V gene data show CDR1 as MNHNY and CDR2 as SVGAGI (reference sequence). The CDR3 extends over 16 amino acids. The CDR3 spells CASTTSVGRGGNEQFF. The CDR3 DNA reads as TGTGCCAGCACCACGTCGGTCGGGAGGGGCGGCAATGAGCAGTTCTTC.

The chain is built from TRBV6-6 and TRBJ1-6; maybe TRBD1 (5 bases). This CDR3 has 15 residues. Germline values: CDR1 MNHNY, CDR2 SVGAGI (reference sequence). The ends were cut back, 0 bases at V and 10 bases at J, with 13 bases in the middle. The CDR3 loop is CASSYSKGGDSPLHF. For the CDR3, the DNA is TGTGCCAGCAGTTACTCTAAGGGCGGGGACTCACCCCTCCACTTT.

The chain recombines TRBV7-3 with TRBJ2-5; 9 nucleotides align to TRBD2. CDR3 size: 15 residues. Unmatched junction bases numbered 4, after V lost 5 bases and J lost 0 bases. Germline values: CDR1 SGHTA, CDR2 FQGTGA. CDR3 nucleotide sequence: TGTGCCAGCAGCCAATTAGCGGGGGACCAAGAGACCCAGTACTTC. It specifies CASSQLAGDQETQYF.